This entry is about one T cell receptor beta chain. Its antigen target is currently unknown. The input lacks base qualities; no much larger clone sits a single base away. Collaborating institutions collected whole blood in K2EDTA tubes following their own protocols. Collaborator samples were shipped for TCRbeta analysis as frozen whole blood, isolated PBMCs, or DNA extracted from either sample type. The sample originates from a study of blood T cell repertoires in COVID-19 (dated by TCRdb to between 2020 and 2021). Notes on the research overall: The collaborator samples originated in the United States, Italy and Spain and spanned the acute and convalescent phases of COVID-19. Where available, HLA class I and class II types were taken from metadata supplied by the sample provider and were not determined by assay-based typing. The repertoires were made available in a free public database intended to serve as a resource for research on the immune response to SARS-CoV-2. Deeply sampled blood TCRbeta repertoires from subjects exposed to, actively infected with, or recovered from COVID-19 were included in the dataset. The material from the prospective study consisted of cDNA or gDNA derived from T cells, B-cell-depleted T cells, or PBMCs. Nearly every sample came with metadata listing a de-identified subject ID, COVID-19 status, age in years and sex. The samples were drawn from the first 160 participants of the ongoing ImmuneRACE study and from over a thousand subjects provided by 6 global collaborators. Beyond this particular receptor, the publication reports: How much clinical and demographic metadata was included differed by source and by participant, and the metadata was provided uncurated.

The CDR3 runs 15 amino acids, cysteine and phenylalanine included. Only the CDR3 portion is preserved as DNA: 45 bases, with reading frame beginning at the first base. Trimming costs V 1 base and J 5 bases, and their ends lie 15 bases apart. As encoded in the germline V gene (reference sequence), CDR1 is LNHDA while CDR2 is SQIVND. TCRbeta CDR3 regions were amplified from genomic DNA by means of the immunoSEQ Assay, a bias-controlled multiplex PCR. Per the original workflow: Nucleated cell counts per sample were estimated from amplification of reference gene primers within the assay. To quantify the absolute abundance of each unique TCRbeta CDR3 rearrangement, sequence reads were collapsed and filtered. Productive Simpson clonality was computed per sample as the square root of Simpson's diversity index over productive rearrangements. This immuneACCESS table, as held by TCRdb, lists in-frame sequences with V and J called but not all clones. Of the missing ones, under half trace to an unresolved V gene in checked studies; the others have no known cause. For V, J and clone size, that table is used; D and trimming come from the DNA. The sample records 120,000 or so clones, approximately 81% of which are singletons. 37% of the sample comes from the top ten.

The sequencing sample was made of peripheral blood. This clonotype was obtained from a man between 35 and 55 years old with active or convalescent COVID-19. Recombination connected TRBV19 to TRBJ2-7; matching of 7 bases hints at TRBD1 as the D gene. The CDR3 protein is CASSIGATGTHEQYF. The nucleotides are TGTGCCAGTAGTATAGGCGCGACAGGGACTCACGAGCAGTACTTC.